What follows describes a single T cell receptor (beta chain). The data originate from a study of blood T cell repertoires in COVID-19. As for the study in general: Samples came from the United States, Italy and Spain, spanning acute and convalescent COVID-19. The cDNA or gDNA used as material had been derived from T cells, B-cell-depleted T cells, or PBMCs.

Unmatched junction bases numbered 6, after V lost 0 bases and J lost 2 bases. The V gene's germline CDR1 is MNHEY and CDR2 SMNVEV (reference sequence). This CDR3 comprises 16 residues. Cohort allocation depended upon clinical history that participants reported. TCRdb keeps only in-frame clones here, not all; method: immunoSEQ multiplex PCR. The top ten clones hold 3.5% to 4% of a sample with roughly 220,000 clones, 80% to 90% of them seen once. Sequenced input: PBMCs or T cells enriched from blood (not recorded which). This receptor was obtained from a woman aged 40-49 years with acute COVID-19. The V call is TRBV27, the J call TRBJ2-7, with 8 bases that match TRBD1. The CDR3 DNA is TGTGCCAGCAGTTTATCGCCGACAGGGGCGGCCTACGAGCAGTACTTC. This codes for CASSLSPTGAAYEQYF.